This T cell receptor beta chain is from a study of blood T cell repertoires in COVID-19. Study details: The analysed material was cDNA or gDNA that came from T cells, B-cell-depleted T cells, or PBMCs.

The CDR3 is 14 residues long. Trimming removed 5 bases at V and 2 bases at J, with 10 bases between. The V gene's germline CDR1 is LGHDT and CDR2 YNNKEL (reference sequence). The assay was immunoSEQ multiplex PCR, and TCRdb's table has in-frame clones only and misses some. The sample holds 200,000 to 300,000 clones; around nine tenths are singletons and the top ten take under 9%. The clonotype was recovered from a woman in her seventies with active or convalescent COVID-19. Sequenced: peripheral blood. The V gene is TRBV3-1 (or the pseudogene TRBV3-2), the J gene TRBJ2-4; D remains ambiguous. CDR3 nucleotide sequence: TGTGCCAGCAGCGGAACTACGTCCAAAAACATTCAGTACTTC. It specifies CASSGTTSKNIQYF.